This is a list of T cell receptor beta chains from one sample in a study of blood T cell repertoires in COVID-19. TCRdb's copy holds only in-frame clones and misses some; the assay was immunoSEQ multiplex PCR. The data contain roughly 330,000 clones, about nine tenths of them singletons. What was sequenced was PBMCs or T cells enriched from blood (not recorded which). These receptors were obtained from a woman aged 18-35 years who had recovered from COVID-19. Both conserved end residues are part of each CDR3. A D gene is named only where the DNA matches it firmly. Clone size is stated in some rows and not others, as once, few, many or a class when expanded.

clone size: -; V gene: TRBV7-9; J gene: TRBJ1-2; D gene: -; CDR3 length: 14; CDR3 DNA: TGTGCCAGCAGGAAGGCAGGGGAAGGGTATGGCTACACCTTC; CDR3 protein: CASRKAGEGYGYTF
clone size: -; V gene: TRBV9; J gene: TRBJ2-3; D gene: TRBD2; CDR3 length: 16; CDR3 DNA: TGTGCCAGCAGCGCCGGACTAGCGCACAGCACAGATACGCAGTATTTT; CDR3 protein: CASSAGLAHSTDTQYF
clone size: few; V gene: TRBV19; J gene: TRBJ2-1; D gene: TRBD1; CDR3 length: 15; CDR3 DNA: TGTGCCAGTAGTCCACAGGGGACCTCCTACAATGAGCAGTTCTTC; CDR3 protein: CASSPQGTSYNEQFF
clone size: -; V gene: TRBV7-9; J gene: TRBJ2-3; D gene: -; CDR3 length: 15; CDR3 DNA: TGTGCCAGCAGCCCCGGGGAGGCTAGCACAGATACGCAGTATTTT; CDR3 protein: CASSPGEASTDTQYF
clone size: -; V gene: TRBV5-5; J gene: TRBJ1-5; D gene: -; CDR3 length: 15; CDR3 DNA: TGTGCCAGCAGCTTATTAGGGGTGACGCATCAGCCCCAGCATTTT; CDR3 protein: CASSLLGVTHQPQHF
clone size: -; V gene: TRBV9; J gene: TRBJ2-5; D gene: TRBD2; CDR3 length: 16; CDR3 DNA: TGTGCCAGCAGCGTAGGGGCAGCGGGGATTCAAGAGACCCAGTACTTC; CDR3 protein: CASSVGAAGIQETQYF
clone size: few; V gene: TRBV29-1; J gene: TRBJ1-3; D gene: TRBD1; CDR3 length: 17; CDR3 DNA: TGCAGCGGCGGCCGGGACAGGGAATGGGGCGCAGGAAACACCATATATTTT; CDR3 protein: CSGGRDREWGAGNTIYF
clone size: -; V gene: TRBV7-9; J gene: TRBJ1-2; D gene: TRBD1; CDR3 length: 15; CDR3 DNA: TGTGCCAGCAGCCATCCGGGACAGGGGAAACATGGCTACACCTTC; CDR3 protein: CASSHPGQGKHGYTF
clone size: -; V gene: TRBV13; J gene: TRBJ2-2; D gene: -; CDR3 length: 16; CDR3 DNA: TGTGCCAGCAGCTTAGAGTCAGGGAAGAACACCGGGGAGCTGTTTTTT; CDR3 protein: CASSLESGKNTGELFF
clone size: few; V gene: TRBV7-8; J gene: TRBJ2-5; D gene: TRBD2; CDR3 length: 17; CDR3 DNA: TGTGCCAGCAGCTTAGGGGGACTAGCGGGGGTTCAAGAGACCCAGTACTTC; CDR3 protein: CASSLGGLAGVQETQYF
clone size: -; V gene: TRBV19; J gene: TRBJ2-7; D gene: TRBD2; CDR3 length: 16; CDR3 DNA: TGTGCCAGTAGTCTGTCGGTTAGCGGGAGGGGCTACGAGCAGTACTTC; CDR3 protein: CASSLSVSGRGYEQYF
clone size: -; V gene: TRBV5-4; J gene: TRBJ2-1; D gene: TRBD2; CDR3 length: 16; CDR3 DNA: TGTGCCAGCAGCTTGGCCGGGACTAGCGGCTACAATGAGCAGTTCTTC; CDR3 protein: CASSLAGTSGYNEQFF
clone size: -; V gene: TRBV27; J gene: TRBJ2-5; D gene: TRBD2; CDR3 length: 13; CDR3 DNA: TGTGCCAGCAGTCCAAATAGCGGGGAGACCCAGTACTTC; CDR3 protein: CASSPNSGETQYF
clone size: -; V gene: TRBV28; J gene: TRBJ1-1; D gene: TRBD1; CDR3 length: 14; CDR3 DNA: TGTGCCAGCAGTGAGAGGACAGGGTTCACTGAAGCTTTCTTT; CDR3 protein: CASSERTGFTEAFF
clone size: -; V gene: TRBV19; J gene: TRBJ1-2; D gene: -; CDR3 length: 17; CDR3 DNA: TGTGCCAGTAGTATGGTTCCCACCTCTGCGGGGAACTATGGCTACACCTTC; CDR3 protein: CASSMVPTSAGNYGYTF
clone size: -; V gene: TRBV5-1; J gene: TRBJ2-1; D gene: -; CDR3 length: 14; CDR3 DNA: TGCGCCAGCAGCTTGGGACAGAACACTAATGAGCAGTTCTTC; CDR3 protein: CASSLGQNTNEQFF
clone size: -; V gene: TRBV27; J gene: TRBJ1-5; D gene: -; CDR3 length: 15; CDR3 DNA: TGTGCCAGCAGTTTATCGGCACAGTTAAATCAGCCCCAGCATTTT; CDR3 protein: CASSLSAQLNQPQHF
clone size: -; V gene: TRBV6-2/TRBV6-3; J gene: TRBJ2-7; D gene: TRBD1; CDR3 length: 15; CDR3 DNA: TGTGCCAGCAGTAGCAGGCCGGGACAGGGCAACGAGCAGTACTTC; CDR3 protein: CASSSRPGQGNEQYF
clone size: few; V gene: TRBV12-3/TRBV12-4; J gene: TRBJ2-2; D gene: -; CDR3 length: 12; CDR3 DNA: TGTGCCAGCAGGGACACGGGCGGGGAGCTGTTTTTT; CDR3 protein: CASRDTGGELFF
clone size: -; V gene: TRBV19; J gene: TRBJ2-7; D gene: TRBD2; CDR3 length: 15; CDR3 DNA: TGTGCCAGTAGTCCGCGGGAGGCCAGCTCCTACGAGCAGTACTTC; CDR3 protein: CASSPREASSYEQYF
clone size: -; V gene: TRBV5-1; J gene: TRBJ2-1; D gene: TRBD2; CDR3 length: 16; CDR3 DNA: TGCGCCAGCAGCTTGACTCTAGCGGGAATGGACAATGAGCAGTTCTTC; CDR3 protein: CASSLTLAGMDNEQFF
clone size: -; V gene: TRBV12-5; J gene: TRBJ2-7; D gene: -; CDR3 length: 15; CDR3 DNA: TGTGCTAGTGGTTTGGCCCTTAGCGACTCCTACGAGCAGTACTTC; CDR3 protein: CASGLALSDSYEQYF
clone size: -; V gene: TRBV25-1; J gene: TRBJ1-3; D gene: -; CDR3 length: 18; CDR3 DNA: TGTGCCAGCAGTGGGGCTACGGGACACTTTACCATTGGAAACACCATATATTTT; CDR3 protein: CASSGATGHFTIGNTIYF
clone size: once; V gene: TRBV24-1; J gene: TRBJ2-3; D gene: TRBD1; CDR3 length: 15; CDR3 DNA: TGTGCCACCAGTTCTCCTGACAGGGGGACAGATACGCAGTATTTT; CDR3 protein: CATSSPDRGTDTQYF
clone size: -; V gene: TRBV27; J gene: TRBJ1-6; D gene: -; CDR3 length: 16; CDR3 DNA: TGTGCCAGCAGTTTAGTAGTGGGGCAGCAGAATTCACCCCTCCACTTT; CDR3 protein: CASSLVVGQQNSPLHF
clone size: -; V gene: TRBV5-1; J gene: TRBJ2-7; D gene: TRBD1; CDR3 length: 15; CDR3 DNA: TGCGCCAGCAGCTTGCTCGGGACAGGGGCTTACGAGCAGTACTTC; CDR3 protein: CASSLLGTGAYEQYF
clone size: -; V gene: TRBV6-5; J gene: TRBJ2-2; D gene: TRBD1; CDR3 length: 15; CDR3 DNA: TGTGCCAGCAGTAGACAGGGCCTGAACACCGGGGAGCTGTTTTTT; CDR3 protein: CASSRQGLNTGELFF
clone size: -; V gene: TRBV10-2; J gene: TRBJ2-7; D gene: TRBD1; CDR3 length: 15; CDR3 DNA: TGCGCCAGCAGTGACTTCGGACAGGGGAGGAACGAGCAGTACTTC; CDR3 protein: CASSDFGQGRNEQYF
clone size: -; V gene: TRBV4-2; J gene: TRBJ1-6; D gene: -; CDR3 length: 14; CDR3 DNA: TGTGCCAGCAGCCAAGGGGCCTCCAATTCACCCCTCCACTTT; CDR3 protein: CASSQGASNSPLHF
clone size: -; V gene: TRBV5-1; J gene: TRBJ2-3; D gene: -; CDR3 length: 13; CDR3 DNA: TGCGCCAGCAGAGGACTCGATGCAGATACGCAGTATTTT; CDR3 protein: CASRGLDADTQYF
clone size: -; V gene: TRBV5-5; J gene: TRBJ1-2; D gene: -; CDR3 length: 16; CDR3 DNA: TGTGCCAGCACCGACTCTTATGGGAGTCTATTCGGGGGCTACACCTTC; CDR3 protein: CASTDSYGSLFGGYTF
clone size: once; V gene: TRBV7-9; J gene: TRBJ1-2; D gene: TRBD1; CDR3 length: 14; CDR3 DNA: TGTGCCAGCAGCCATGACAGGGTTGGCTATGGCTACACCTTC; CDR3 protein: CASSHDRVGYGYTF
clone size: -; V gene: TRBV27; J gene: TRBJ1-6; D gene: -; CDR3 length: 13; CDR3 DNA: TGTGCCAGCAGTCCCGGACAGATCTCACCCCTCCACTTT; CDR3 protein: CASSPGQISPLHF
clone size: -; V gene: TRBV7-9; J gene: TRBJ1-1; D gene: TRBD1; CDR3 length: 13; CDR3 DNA: TGTGCCAGCAGAGACAGGGATTCCACTGAAGCTTTCTTT; CDR3 protein: CASRDRDSTEAFF
clone size: -; V gene: TRBV5-1; J gene: TRBJ1-1; D gene: -; CDR3 length: 14; CDR3 DNA: TGCGCCAGCAGCTTTGCAGGGGTGAACACTGAAGCTTTCTTT; CDR3 protein: CASSFAGVNTEAFF
clone size: -; V gene: TRBV28; J gene: TRBJ1-1; D gene: -; CDR3 length: 14; CDR3 DNA: TGTGCCACCGGCGGGGACCGACAACATAGTGAAGCTTTCTTT; CDR3 protein: CATGGDRQHSEAFF
clone size: -; V gene: TRBV4-1; J gene: TRBJ1-2; D gene: -; CDR3 length: 14; CDR3 DNA: TGCGCCAGCAGCCAAGAGGGGTCAGGGCTTGGCTACACCTTC; CDR3 protein: CASSQEGSGLGYTF
clone size: -; V gene: TRBV5-8; J gene: TRBJ2-1; D gene: -; CDR3 length: 15; CDR3 DNA: TGTGCCAGCAGCCTAGCCGGGAACAACTACAATGAGCAGTTCTTC; CDR3 protein: CASSLAGNNYNEQFF
clone size: -; V gene: TRBV30; J gene: TRBJ1-1; D gene: TRBD1; CDR3 length: 14; CDR3 DNA: TGTGCCTGGAGTGTACAGGGGGGAAGGACTGAAGCTTTCTTT; CDR3 protein: CAWSVQGGRTEAFF
clone size: -; V gene: TRBV21-1; J gene: TRBJ1-6; D gene: -; CDR3 length: 18; CDR3 DNA: TGTGCCAGCAGCAGTCCCCGGACAGGGGAGACGGGTAATTCACCCCTCCACTTT; CDR3 protein: CASSSPRTGETGNSPLHF
clone size: -; V gene: TRBV5-4; J gene: TRBJ1-6; D gene: -; CDR3 length: 16; CDR3 DNA: TGTGCCAGCAACAACGGGGGATCGGTGGCGGCATCACCCCTCCACTTT; CDR3 protein: CASNNGGSVAASPLHF
clone size: -; V gene: TRBV28; J gene: TRBJ1-5; D gene: -; CDR3 length: 12; CDR3 DNA: TGTGCCAGTTACAGGGGCAATCAGCCCCAGCATTTT; CDR3 protein: CASYRGNQPQHF
clone size: -; V gene: TRBV3-1/TRBV3-2; J gene: TRBJ2-3; D gene: TRBD1; CDR3 length: 15; CDR3 DNA: TGTGCCAGCAGCCCACCGACAGGGGGTTCAGATACGCAGTATTTT; CDR3 protein: CASSPPTGGSDTQYF
clone size: -; V gene: TRBV21-1; J gene: TRBJ1-1; D gene: -; CDR3 length: 13; CDR3 DNA: TGTGCCAGCAGGGGAGACAGGGGGTCTGAAGCTTTCTTT; CDR3 protein: CASRGDRGSEAFF
clone size: -; V gene: TRBV5-4; J gene: TRBJ1-2; D gene: TRBD1; CDR3 length: 14; CDR3 DNA: TGTGCCAGCAGCCTGGGGCAGGGGGGCCTGAGCTACACCTTC; CDR3 protein: CASSLGQGGLSYTF
clone size: many; V gene: TRBV7-3; J gene: TRBJ1-5; D gene: -; CDR3 length: 13; CDR3 DNA: TGTGCCAGTGCAGCCGCCGACAATCGGCCCCAGCATTTT; CDR3 protein: CASAAADNRPQHF
clone size: -; V gene: TRBV28; J gene: TRBJ1-2; D gene: TRBD1; CDR3 length: 15; CDR3 DNA: TGTGCCAGCAGAGGCCAGGGACAGGGTACCTATGGCTACACCTTC; CDR3 protein: CASRGQGQGTYGYTF
clone size: once; V gene: TRBV4-2; J gene: TRBJ1-3; D gene: -; CDR3 length: 14; CDR3 DNA: TGTGCCAGCAGCCAAGACCAGTCCGGAAACACCATATATTTT; CDR3 protein: CASSQDQSGNTIYF